The 25 T cell receptor beta chains below all came from one sample that was sequenced in a study of control samples from healthy donors and cancer patients. Produced via immunoSEQ multiplex PCR; TCRdb's table is partial and in-frame only. The repertoire holds roughly 100,000 clones, with 80% to 90% as singletons. Input material: blood. All receptors derive from a man aged 25-45 years in good health.

V is TRBV19 and J is TRBJ2-5, with 9 positions matching TRBD1. Per germline, CDR1 LNHDA and CDR2 SQIVND (reference sequence). V shed 6 bases, J shed 1 base, and the junction held 3 bases outside the gene matches. The CDR3 runs to 14 residues. The chain's CDR3 is CASRDRGSQETQYF. The CDR3 DNA sequence: TGTGCCAGTAGGGACAGGGGCTCCCAAGAGACCCAGTACTTC. The full variable domain, rest sourced from reference TRBV19 and TRBJ2-5, is DGGITQSPKYLFRKEGQNVTLSCEQNLNHDAMYWYRQDPGQGLRLIYYSQIVNDFQKGDIAEGYSVSREKKESFPLTVTSAQKNPTAFYLCASRDRGSQETQYFGPGTRLLVL.

J is TRBJ2-5 and V is TRBV11-2; 11 bases match TRBD2. Germline lookup yields CDR1 SGHAT and CDR2 FQNNGV. After removal of 1 base from V and 1 base from J, the junction contained 8 bases not matched to a gene. The CDR3 spans 18 residues. This CDR3 reads CASSLGWLAGGGQETQYF. CDR3 nucleotide sequence: TGTGCCAGCAGCTTAGGGTGGCTAGCGGGAGGAGGCCAAGAGACCCAGTACTTC. The variable domain in full, completed from reference TRBV11-2 and TRBJ2-5, reads EAGVAQSPRYKIIEKRQSVAFWCNPISGHATLYWYQQILGQGPKLLIQFQNNGVVDDSQLPKDRFSAERLKGVDSTLKIQPAKLEDSAVYLCASSLGWLAGGGQETQYFGPGTRLLVL.

This rearrangement joins TRBV9 to TRBJ2-5; D is perhaps TRBD2 (6 bases). The CDR3 runs to 15 residues. CDR1 and CDR2 from the germline V gene are SGDLS and YYNGEE. With 0 bases removed from V and 5 bases from J, the gap between germline ends came to 14 bases. CDR3 nucleotide sequence: TGTGCCAGCAGCGTAGCTGGGACTGCGTCGGAGACCCAGTACTTC. Its translation is CASSVAGTASETQYF.

This chain uses TRBV25-1 with TRBJ1-3; D not resolved. Germline loops: CDR1 MGHDK, CDR2 SYGVNS. CDR3 length: 17 residues. Between the trimmed V and J ends, which lost 1 base and 2 bases, there was a span of 15 bases. The CDR3, as DNA: TGTGCCAGCAGTGAATTAGGAGGCGCTAGCCCTGGAAACACCATATATTTT. The encoded protein is CASSELGGASPGNTIYF.

This chain joins TRBV4-3 and TRBJ2-7; D ambiguous. Germline V gene sequence: CDR1 LGHNA, CDR2 YSLEER. V lost 0 bases to trimming and J lost 5 bases, with 8 bases between them. The CDR3 contains 13 residues. CDR3 protein: CASSQDVVNEQYF. CDR3 nucleotide sequence: TGCGCCAGCAGCCAAGATGTTGTCAACGAGCAGTACTTC.

This clone was detected only once. The chain combines TRBV28 with TRBJ2-3, with 7 nucleotides matching TRBD1. The CDR3 loop spans 16 amino acids. The germline CDR1 and CDR2 sequences are MDHEN and SYDVKM. V lost 8 bases, J lost 4 bases, and 15 bases stayed unmatched. The CDR3 spells CASLSGGEGFPDTQYF. CDR3 nucleotides: TGTGCCAGCTTATCAGGGGGTGAGGGTTTCCCAGATACGCAGTATTTT.

This chain links TRBV19 with TRBJ2-7, with D unresolved. The CDR3 consists of 13 residues. Trimming cost V 3 bases and J 2 bases, with 8 bases left between them. The germline V gene encodes CDR1 LNHDA and CDR2 SQIVND (reference sequence). The CDR3 reads CASSMSYPYEQYF. The CDR3 DNA follows: TGTGCCAGTAGTATGAGCTATCCCTACGAGCAGTACTTC.

The chain couples TRBV4-3 to TRBJ2-3, with D tentatively TRBD2 (6 bases). Trimming shortened V by 4 bases and J by 2 bases, and 16 bases separated the two germline ends. Germline assignment: CDR1 LGHNA and CDR2 YSLEER. This CDR3 region has 16 residues. The CDR3: CASSPGLLTNTDTQYF. The CDR3, as DNA: TGCGCCAGCAGCCCGGGACTCCTAACCAACACAGATACGCAGTATTTT.

The V gene is TRBV29-1, the J gene TRBJ2-7, with D perhaps TRBD1 or TRBD2 (5 bases each). Trimming shortened V by 5 bases and J by 2 bases, and 13 bases separated the two germline ends. From germline, CDR1 is SQVTM and CDR2 ANQGSEA. The CDR3 totals 13 residues. The CDR3 DNA reads TGCAGCGTTTACTCGGGACGACCCTACGAGCAGTACTTC. It is translated as CSVYSGRPYEQYF.

J is TRBJ1-1 and V is TRBV11-3, with D unclear. The CDR3 runs to 13 residues. Germline assignment: CDR1 SGHNT and CDR2 YENEEA. The germline V and J ends were trimmed by 0 bases and 11 bases, with 13 bases remaining between them. This CDR3 is CASSLDGVSGAFF. In nucleotides, the CDR3 is TGTGCCAGCAGCTTAGATGGAGTAAGTGGGGCTTTCTTT.

The chain links TRBV27 to TRBJ2-1, with 9 bases aligning to TRBD1. This CDR3 spans 16 amino acids. V lost 5 bases and J lost 4; bases outside the gene matches: 9. Germline loops: CDR1 MNHEY, CDR2 SMNVEV (reference sequence). Here the CDR3 DNA reads TGTGCCAGCAGTCCTTCGGTGGGACAGGGATACAATGAGCAGTTCTTC. Its protein is CASSPSVGQGYNEQFF.

The rearrangement joins TRBV11-2 to TRBJ2-7, with D perhaps being TRBD1 or TRBD2 (6 bases each). V lost 5 bases and J 3 bases, leaving 20 bases between the germline ends. The CDR3 is 16 residues long. Germline values: CDR1 SGHAT, CDR2 FQNNGV. Here the CDR3 reads CASSQGGPVAHYEQYF. The CDR3 nucleotides read TGTGCCAGCAGCCAAGGGGGGCCAGTCGCCCACTACGAGCAGTACTTC.

The J gene is TRBJ2-1, the V gene TRBV15, with 10 bases matching TRBD2. The V gene's germline CDR1 is LNHNV and CDR2 YYDKDF (reference sequence). After removal of 1 base from V and 4 bases from J, the junction contained 7 bases not matched to a gene. The CDR3 runs to 17 residues. The chain's CDR3 is CATSRAKSGREYNEQFF. The CDR3 coding sequence is TGTGCCACCAGCAGAGCCAAGAGCGGGAGGGAATACAATGAGCAGTTCTTC.

This rearrangement joins TRBV7-9 to TRBJ1-1; D is uncertain. CDR1 and CDR2 (germline): SEHNR, FQNEAQ (reference sequence). V lost 5 bases and J lost 4, with 5 bases in between. The CDR3 consists of 11 residues. The CDR3 protein is CASSQVTEAFF. CDR3 DNA: TGTGCCAGCAGCCAGGTCACTGAAGCTTTCTTT.

The CDR3 region has the DNA TGTGCCAGCAGCTTAGATGGGGACAGCTTTAAGTTCTTC. Translation: CASSLDGDSFKFF. V usage is TRBV7-9 and J usage is TRBJ2-1, with 7 bases fitting TRBD1. In germline, CDR1 is SEHNR, CDR2 FQNEAQ (reference sequence). J gave up 14 bases and V 1 base, and 8 bases lay outside the gene matches. The CDR3 loop spans 13 amino acids. Filled out from reference TRBV7-9 and TRBJ2-1, the complete variable domain reads DTGVSQNPRHKITKRGQNVTFRCDPISEHNRLYWYRQTLGQGPEFLTYFQNEAQLEKSRLLSDRFSAERPKGSFSTLEIQRTEQGDSAMYLCASSLDGDSFKFFGPGTRLTVL.

The rearrangement uses TRBV5-1 and TRBJ2-2, with 7 bases that match TRBD1. The CDR3 covers 16 residues. Germline lookup yields CDR1 SGHRS and CDR2 YFSETQ. V shed 3 bases and J 1 base; nucleotides not matched to a gene: 6. The CDR3 sequence: CASSSGQIVNTGELFF. The CDR3 bases are TGCGCCAGCAGCTCGGGACAGATAGTGAACACCGGGGAGCTGTTTTTT. The full variable domain, in which reference TRBV5-1 and TRBJ2-2 provide the parts outside the CDR3, is KAGVTQTPRYLIKTRGQQVTLSCSPISGHRSVSWYQQTPGQGLQFLFEYFSETQRNKGNFPGRFSGRQFSNSRSEMNVSTLELGDSALYLCASSSGQIVNTGELFFGEGSRLTVL.

The chain employs TRBV12-5 and TRBJ2-7, with a tentative D call TRBD1 (6 bases). CDR1 LGHNT and CDR2 FRNRAP come from the germline V gene. The CDR3 covers 15 residues. V was cut by 2 bases and J by 2 bases, with 13 bases left in between. CDR3 nucleotide sequence: TGTGCTAGTGGTTTGCCCAGGGGAATGACCTACGAGCAGTACTTC. Protein sequence: CASGLPRGMTYEQYF.

This clone has only one observation. The chain carries TRBV19 and TRBJ1-3; D ambiguous. Germline CDR1 reads LNHDA; CDR2 reads SQIVND (reference sequence). The V gene lost 6 bases and the J gene lost 0 bases, with 12 bases spanning the gap. The CDR3 length is 15 residues. The CDR3 reads CASRDLAISGNTIYF. The DNA for the CDR3 is TGTGCCAGTAGAGATCTGGCTATCTCTGGAAACACCATATATTTT.

The sample holds one count of this clone. This chain connects TRBV9 to TRBJ1-2; possibly TRBD1 for D (5 bases). CDR3 size: 13 residues. From germline, CDR1 is SGDLS and CDR2 YYNGEE. The germline V and J ends were trimmed by 2 bases and 6 bases, with 11 bases remaining between them. The CDR3 region is CASSVGAGDGYTF. The DNA for the CDR3 is TGTGCCAGCAGCGTTGGGGCGGGGGATGGCTACACCTTC.

The CDR3 here is CASSTQGLGNQPQHF. CDR3 bases: TGTGCCAGCAGTACACAGGGGTTGGGCAATCAGCCCCAGCATTTT. The chain carries TRBV2 and TRBJ1-5, with TRBD1 matching over 7 bases. The CDR3 sequence is 15 residues long. CDR1 and CDR2 from the germline V gene are SNHLY and FYNNEI. The V and J ends lost 5 bases and 2 bases, in that order; junction bases with no gene match: 6.

V usage is TRBV6-2 or TRBV6-3 and J usage is TRBJ2-7, with 12 bases aligning to TRBD1. The germline V gene has CDR1 MNHEY and CDR2 SVGEGT. This CDR3 comprises 17 residues. Trimming at V came to 6 bases and at J to 0 bases, leaving 9 bases not matched to a gene. The CDR3 reads CASSGGTGGPSSYEQYF. CDR3 sequence (DNA): TGTGCCAGCAGCGGCGGGACAGGGGGCCCCAGCTCCTACGAGCAGTACTTC.

The chain uses TRBV7-2 and TRBJ1-1; perhaps TRBD1 as D (5 bases). The V and J ends lost 5 bases and 10 bases respectively, with 14 bases between them. CDR3 size: 12 residues. CDR1 and CDR2 from the germline V gene are SGHTA and FQGNSA. The CDR3 here is CASSPGTDRAFF. CDR3 bases: TGTGCCAGCAGCCCGGGGACGGATCGAGCTTTCTTT.

This chain links TRBV7-9 with TRBJ2-3; D unclear. Per germline, CDR1 SEHNR and CDR2 FQNEAQ (reference sequence). V lost 2 bases to trimming and J lost 5 bases, with 8 bases between them. There are 13 residues in the CDR3. The CDR3 DNA reads TGTGCCAGCAGCTTAAATTACAGAGATACGCAGTATTTT. Encoded protein: CASSLNYRDTQYF.

This rearrangement joins TRBV10-1 to TRBJ2-7; 9 nucleotides match TRBD1. The CDR3 length is 14 residues. V was pared by 3 bases and J by 8 bases, with 8 bases of the junction left unmatched. Germline V lookup: CDR1 WNHNN, CDR2 SYGVQD (reference sequence). CDR3: CASSEAPDRGKQYF. For the CDR3, the DNA is TGCGCCAGCAGTGAAGCCCCCGACAGGGGGAAGCAGTACTTC.

The J gene is TRBJ2-7, the V gene TRBV6-5; tentatively, D is TRBD1 (6 bases). The germline CDR1 and CDR2 sequences are MNHEY and SVGAGI. With 2 bases removed from V and 3 bases from J, the gap between germline ends came to 11 bases. This CDR3 contains 14 residues. The CDR3 is CASSYAGTHYEQYF. DNA of the CDR3: TGTGCCAGCAGTTACGCCGGGACACACTACGAGCAGTACTTC.